Listed below are T cell receptor beta chains from one sample, sequenced in a study of OX40 agonist ivuxolimab in advanced cancers. The data were produced by immunoSEQ multiplex PCR, yet TCRdb's version contains in-frame clones alone and is incomplete. The sample records about 70,000 clones, around 80% being singletons. Source: CD4+ or CD8+ T cells sorted from blood, taken in a trial of the OX40 agonist ivuxolimab. Receptor source: an adult with an advanced solid tumor such as melanoma, head and neck, liver or kidney cancer. Both conserved end residues are part of each CDR3. D genes are given only for firm matches. Where a row states a size, it is once, few, many or the class of an expanded clone; other rows omit it.

d_gene | abundance | j_gene | v_gene | CDR3nt | CDR3aa
. | many | TRBJ2-1 | TRBV5-1 | TGCGCCAGCAGCCGGGAACCGGGGTACGAGCAGTTCTTC | CASSREPGYEQFF
. | . | TRBJ1-2 | TRBV7-2 | TGTGCCAGCAGCTCACGGACGGGAAATAATAACTATGGCTACACCTTC | CASSSRTGNNNYGYTF
TRBD1 | few | TRBJ2-2 | TRBV6-9 | TGTGCCAGCAGTTACCCCACCACCAGGGGGCTAAGGACCGGGGAGCTGTTTTTT | CASSYPTTRGLRTGELFF
TRBD2 | . | TRBJ2-1 | TRBV12-5 | TGTGCTAGTGGCCAGGGACTAGCGGGGGGACTCAACAATGAGCAGTTCTTC | CASGQGLAGGLNNEQFF
TRBD1 | . | TRBJ1-2 | TRBV19 | TGTGCCAGTAGTATGGGGACAGGAGGCTACACCTTC | CASSMGTGGYTF
. | . | TRBJ2-3 | TRBV2 | TGTGCCAGCTATGACCCCACGCGAGGTGCGGATACGCAGTATTTT | CASYDPTRGADTQYF
. | . | TRBJ2-2 | TRBV4-3 | TGCGCCAGCAGCCAAGATCGCTCGCAGGGGAACACCGGGGAGCTGTTTTTT | CASSQDRSQGNTGELFF
TRBD1 | . | TRBJ1-3 | TRBV7-8 | TGTGCCAGCAGCTTAGCGGGACAGCCGATCTCTGGAAACACCATATATTTT | CASSLAGQPISGNTIYF
. | few | TRBJ2-1 | TRBV4-3 | TGCGCCAGCAGCCAAGAGGGCGGATACATCAATGAGCAGTTCTTC | CASSQEGGYINEQFF
TRBD1 | . | TRBJ1-2 | TRBV6-6 | TGTGCCAGCAGTTACGGGACAGGGAGTGGCTACACCTTC | CASSYGTGSGYTF
TRBD1 | few | TRBJ1-1 | TRBV25-1 | TGTGCCAGCAGTGAATCGAGACAGGGTTACACTGAAGCTTTCTTT | CASSESRQGYTEAFF
. | few | TRBJ2-1 | TRBV9 | TGTGCCAGCAGCGGAGGCTACGGGTCCCGGGGAGAGCAGTTCTTC | CASSGGYGSRGEQFF
. | once | TRBJ1-6 | TRBV4-1 | TGCGCCAGCAGCCAATGGAGCGCGGGGGCGGGAAATTCACCCCTCCACTTT | CASSQWSAGAGNSPLHF
TRBD1 | . | TRBJ2-1 | TRBV19 | TGTGCCAGTAGCCCTCGGACAGGGGGCAATAATGAGCAGTTCTTC | CASSPRTGGNNEQFF
. | . | TRBJ1-3 | TRBV11-3 | TGTGCCAGCAGCTTAATGGGGTCCCTCTCTGGAAACACCATATATTTT | CASSLMGSLSGNTIYF
. | . | TRBJ1-4 | TRBV18 | TGTGCCAGCTCACCTATAATCCGACAGAAAAATGAAAAACTGTTTTTT | CASSPIIRQKNEKLFF
. | . | TRBJ1-5 | TRBV10-3 | TGTGCCATCAGTGCAGGGTTGGATCAGCCCCAGCATTTT | CAISAGLDQPQHF
. | . | TRBJ2-5 | TRBV7-8 | TGTGCCAGCAGCAACACCATAGCGAGGTCGGGGACCCAGTACTTC | CASSNTIARSGTQYF
TRBD1 | . | TRBJ2-1 | TRBV5-1 | TGCGCCAGCAGCTTGGAACAGGGGAGATTGAATGAGCAGTTCTTC | CASSLEQGRLNEQFF
. | . | TRBJ2-2 | TRBV6-6 | TGTGCCAGCAGTTACCAGCCCTCGAACACCGGGGAGCTGTTTTTT | CASSYQPSNTGELFF
TRBD1 | . | TRBJ1-2 | TRBV6-5 | TGTGCCACCCCGGGACAGAGAAACTATGGCTACACCTTC | CATPGQRNYGYTF
TRBD1 | . | TRBJ2-5 | TRBV5-8 | TGTGCCAGCAGCAGTCTACAGGGGTTTGGGGAGACCCAGTACTTC | CASSSLQGFGETQYF
. | many | TRBJ1-5 | TRBV6-5 | TGTGCCAGCAGTCCAGGGGAAGAAAATCAGCCCCAGCATTTT | CASSPGEENQPQHF
. | many | TRBJ1-1 | TRBV29-1 | TGCAGCGGTCGCGAGGGATCGGAAGCTTTCTTT | CSGREGSEAFF
TRBD1 | . | TRBJ2-1 | TRBV6-4 | TGTGCCAGCAGTGAACATCGGCAGGGGGTAAAGTTCTTC | CASSEHRQGVKFF
TRBD1 | few | TRBJ1-2 | TRBV5-1 | TGCGCCAGCAGACCGACGACAGGGTACAATGGCTACACCTTC | CASRPTTGYNGYTF
. | . | TRBJ2-7 | TRBV28 | TGTGCCAGCTTAAGGGGCCAGGGCTCCTACGAGCAGTACTTC | CASLRGQGSYEQYF
TRBD2 | once | TRBJ2-1 | TRBV28 | TGTGCCAGCAGTTCGACTCCTAGCGGGGGTTACAATGAGCAGTTCTTC | CASSSTPSGGYNEQFF
. | once | TRBJ2-1 | TRBV4-2 | TGTGCCAGCAGCCAAGATAGAAGTCGCAATGAGCAGTTCTTC | CASSQDRSRNEQFF
. | once | TRBJ2-5 | TRBV5-1 | TGCGCCAGCAGCTTGGTTGTCGACAGGATTATCCAAGAGACCCAGTACTTC | CASSLVVDRIIQETQYF
. | . | TRBJ2-5 | TRBV18 | TGTGCCAGCTCACCTGCGATCGTGCAAGAGACCCAGTACTTC | CASSPAIVQETQYF
TRBD2 | . | TRBJ2-1 | TRBV7-8 | TGTGCCAGCAGCTCTACAGTAGCGGGAGGGTCCTACAATGAGCAGTTCTTC | CASSSTVAGGSYNEQFF
. | few | TRBJ1-2 | TRBV2 | TGTGCCAGCAGTGTTCAGGGAGCCTATGGCTACACCTTC | CASSVQGAYGYTF
. | few | TRBJ2-5 | TRBV16 | TGTGCCAGCAGCCGTCAAGAGACCCAGTACTTC | CASSRQETQYF
. | . | TRBJ2-3 | TRBV7-8 | TGTGCCAGCAGCGCCATTCTCGGCCCTAGCACAGATACGCAGTATTTT | CASSAILGPSTDTQYF
. | . | TRBJ2-3 | TRBV6-5 | TGTGCCAGCAGTTACGCGGGGAGTCCCACAGATACGCAGTATTTT | CASSYAGSPTDTQYF
. | . | TRBJ2-7 | TRBV6-5 | TGTGCCAGCAGCAAAGCGGGCCTCTCCTACGAGCAGTACTTC | CASSKAGLSYEQYF
TRBD2 | . | TRBJ2-7 | TRBV19 | TGTGCCAGTAGTATCCTAGCGGTCTCCTACGAGCAGTACTTC | CASSILAVSYEQYF
. | few | TRBJ2-7 | TRBV19 | TGTGCCAGTAGTTCCAATGGGTACGAGCAGTACTTC | CASSSNGYEQYF
. | . | TRBJ2-3 | TRBV4-1 | TGCGCCAGCAGCAAGGAGTTAAGGGGGTTTAGCACAGATACGCAGTATTTT | CASSKELRGFSTDTQYF
. | . | TRBJ2-7 | TRBV6-5 | TGTGCCAGCAGTTGGAGACCGACGGGGTCAGAGGGCGAGCAGTACTTC | CASSWRPTGSEGEQYF
. | . | TRBJ1-1 | TRBV2 | TGTGCCAGCAATATAGGACAGTGGAACACTGAAGCTTTCTTT | CASNIGQWNTEAFF
. | . | TRBJ2-7 | TRBV7-2 | TGTGCCAGCAGCTTCTCCCGCGACCACTACGAGCAGTACTTC | CASSFSRDHYEQYF
. | . | TRBJ2-2 | TRBV25-1 | TGTGCCAGCAAGGGTGTAGCAGGGTTGACCGGGGAGCTGTTTTTT | CASKGVAGLTGELFF
. | . | TRBJ1-5 | TRBV5-4 | TGTGCCAGCAGCGCGGGACCAAATAGCAATCAGCCCCAGCATTTT | CASSAGPNSNQPQHF
. | . | TRBJ2-1 | TRBV21-1 | TGTGCCAGCAGCAAAGACACCGGGACTAGCGGGAGTCTCCCTCCGTACTACAATGAGCAGTTCTTC | CASSKDTGTSGSLPPYYNEQFF
TRBD2 | . | TRBJ2-5 | TRBV5-4 | TGTGCCAGCAGCGGGGGACTAGCGGGGGGAGAGACCCAGTACTTC | CASSGGLAGGETQYF
TRBD2 | . | TRBJ2-1 | TRBV19 | TGTGCCAGTAGTATTAAGGGCGGTAGCGGGGGGGCCCCCCTCTCCTACAATGAGCAGTTCTTC | CASSIKGGSGGAPLSYNEQFF
. | . | TRBJ2-3 | TRBV9 | TGTGCCAGCAGCGTAGGGGGGTCCCCCACAGATACGCAGTATTTT | CASSVGGSPTDTQYF
. | once | TRBJ2-5 | TRBV2 | TGTGCCAGCAGTGAAGGCAGGCTTGGGTACTTC | CASSEGRLGYF